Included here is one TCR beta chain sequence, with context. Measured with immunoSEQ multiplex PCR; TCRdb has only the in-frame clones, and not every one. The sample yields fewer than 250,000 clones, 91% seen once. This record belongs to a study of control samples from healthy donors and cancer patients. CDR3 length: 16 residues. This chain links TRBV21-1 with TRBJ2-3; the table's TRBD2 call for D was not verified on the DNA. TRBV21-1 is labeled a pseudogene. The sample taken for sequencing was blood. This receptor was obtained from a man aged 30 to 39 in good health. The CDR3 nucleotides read TGTGCCAGCAGCTCGCAAACTTACCCTGGCACAGATACGCAGTATTTT. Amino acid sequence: CASSSQTYPGTDTQYF.